This T cell receptor beta chain is drawn from a study of T cells in Graves' hyperthyroidism and ophthalmopathy. Study outcomes and limitations: Blood also contained most expanded thyroid clonotypes above 0.001. Ophthalmopathy was told apart from stable hyperthyroidism by a 13 V-J model.

The germline gives CDR1 MRHNA, CDR2 SNTAGT. This CDR3 is built from 18 residues. Concerning this clonotype itself: Its antigen remains unidentified. The junction departs from germline at one end; a sequencing error may be responsible.

TCR beta CDR3 regions were amplified from RNA. First-round RT-PCR of the TCR CDR3 relied on the HTBI primer set. TCRdb recomputed calls from the multiplex PCR reads with MiXCR, one row per CDR3 protein. The data contain more than 500,000 distinct CDR3 sequences, about 15% of them singletons. The specimen sequenced was blood. The sequence was collected from a woman aged 40 to 50 with Graves' ophthalmopathy. This chain links TRBV6-4 with TRBJ1-5, with 7 bases identical to TRBD1. CDR3 sequence: CASSRQGGLAYSDQPQHF. The CDR3 DNA reads as TGTGCCAGCAGTAGACAGGGAGGACTGGCCTATAGCGATCAGCCCCAGCATTTT.